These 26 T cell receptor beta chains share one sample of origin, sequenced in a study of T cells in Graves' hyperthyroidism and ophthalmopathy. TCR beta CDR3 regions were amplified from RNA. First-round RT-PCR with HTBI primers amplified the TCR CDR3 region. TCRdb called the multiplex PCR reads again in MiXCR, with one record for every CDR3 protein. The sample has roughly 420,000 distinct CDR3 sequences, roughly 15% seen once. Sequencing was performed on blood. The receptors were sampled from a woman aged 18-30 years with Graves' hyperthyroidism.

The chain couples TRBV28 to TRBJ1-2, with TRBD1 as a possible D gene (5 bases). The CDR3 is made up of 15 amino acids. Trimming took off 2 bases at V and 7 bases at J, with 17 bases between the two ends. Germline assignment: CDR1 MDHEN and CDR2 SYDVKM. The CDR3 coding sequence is TGTGCCAGCAGTTTAGCCTGGGGGGGACTCAGTGGCTACACCTTC. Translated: CASSLAWGGLSGYTF.

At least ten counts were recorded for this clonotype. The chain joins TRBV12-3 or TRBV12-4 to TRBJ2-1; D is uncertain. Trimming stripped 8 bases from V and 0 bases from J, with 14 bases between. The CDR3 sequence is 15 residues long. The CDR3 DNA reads TGTGCCAGCCTCAAGGCGCCGAGCTCCTACAATGAGCAGTTCTTC. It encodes CASLKAPSSYNEQFF.

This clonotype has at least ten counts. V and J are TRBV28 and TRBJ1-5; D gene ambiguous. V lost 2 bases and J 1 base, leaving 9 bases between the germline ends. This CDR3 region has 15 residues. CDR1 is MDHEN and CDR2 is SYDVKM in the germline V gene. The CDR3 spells CASSLIPQSNQPQHF. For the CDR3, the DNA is TGTGCCAGCAGTTTAATCCCACAAAGCAATCAGCCCCAGCATTTT.

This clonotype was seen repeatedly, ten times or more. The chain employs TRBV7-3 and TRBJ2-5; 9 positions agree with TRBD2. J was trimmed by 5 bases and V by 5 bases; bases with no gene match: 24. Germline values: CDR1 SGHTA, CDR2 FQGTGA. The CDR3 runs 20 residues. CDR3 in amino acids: CASSPPRGGRVIEWTETQYF. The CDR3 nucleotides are TGTGCCAGCAGCCCCCCCCGGGGCGGGAGGGTAATTGAATGGACGGAGACCCAGTACTTC.

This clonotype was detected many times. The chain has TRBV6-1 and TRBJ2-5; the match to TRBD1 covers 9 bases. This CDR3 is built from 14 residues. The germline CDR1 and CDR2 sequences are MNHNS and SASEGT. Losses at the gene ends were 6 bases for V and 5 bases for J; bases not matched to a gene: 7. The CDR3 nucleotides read TGTGCCAGCAGCCGATACAGGGGGCACGAGACCCAGTACTTC. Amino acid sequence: CASSRYRGHETQYF.

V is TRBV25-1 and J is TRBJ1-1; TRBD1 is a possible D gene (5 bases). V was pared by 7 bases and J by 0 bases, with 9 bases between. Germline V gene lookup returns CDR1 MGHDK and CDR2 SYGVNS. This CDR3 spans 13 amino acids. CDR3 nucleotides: TGTGCCAGCACAATGACAGTGAACACTGAAGCTTTCTTT. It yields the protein CASTMTVNTEAFF.

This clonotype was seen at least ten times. Here the CDR3 DNA reads TGCGCCAGCAGCCGAGCTGCGGACGGATTTGGGGCTGAAGCTTTCTTT. It is translated as CASSRAADGFGAEAFF. The genes are TRBV4-1 and TRBJ1-1; D is unclear. Germline lookup yields CDR1 MGHRA and CDR2 YSYEKL. The CDR3 is made up of 16 amino acids. V was shortened by 4 bases and J by 6 bases, with 21 bases between the two germline ends.

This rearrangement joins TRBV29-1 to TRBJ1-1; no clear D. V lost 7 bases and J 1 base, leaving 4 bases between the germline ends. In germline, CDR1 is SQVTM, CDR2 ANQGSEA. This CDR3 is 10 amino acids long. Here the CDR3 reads CSGGNTEAFF. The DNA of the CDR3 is TGCAGCGGGGGGAACACTGAAGCTTTCTTT.

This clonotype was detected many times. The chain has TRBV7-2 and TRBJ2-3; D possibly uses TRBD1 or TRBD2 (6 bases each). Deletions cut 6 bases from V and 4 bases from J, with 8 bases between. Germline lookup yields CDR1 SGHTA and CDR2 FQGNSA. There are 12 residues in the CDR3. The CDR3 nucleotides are TGTGCCAGCAGTAGGGGGGCAGATACGCAGTATTTT. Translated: CASSRGADTQYF.

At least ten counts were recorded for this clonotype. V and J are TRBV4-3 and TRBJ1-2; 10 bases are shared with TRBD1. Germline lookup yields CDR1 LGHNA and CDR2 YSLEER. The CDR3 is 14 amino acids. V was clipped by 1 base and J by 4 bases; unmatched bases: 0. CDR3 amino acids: CASSQGTGGYGYTF. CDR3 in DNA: TGCGCCAGCAGCCAAGGGACAGGGGGCTATGGCTACACCTTC.

The CDR3 DNA is TGTGCCAGCAGCTTAGTATCGTCAGGGGGCAATCAGCCCCAGCATTTT. Translation gives CASSLVSSGGNQPQHF. The chain carries TRBV7-9 and TRBJ1-5, with a weak D call TRBD1 (6 bases). The germline gives CDR1 SEHNR, CDR2 FQNEAQ (reference sequence). The V end lost 1 base, the J end lost 2 bases, and 12 bases lay between the germline ends. CDR3 length: 16 residues.

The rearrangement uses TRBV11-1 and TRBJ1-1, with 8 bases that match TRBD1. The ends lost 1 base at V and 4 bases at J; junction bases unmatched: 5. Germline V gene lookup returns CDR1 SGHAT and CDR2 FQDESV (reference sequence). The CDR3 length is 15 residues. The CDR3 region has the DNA TGTGCCAGCAGCTTAGATGCAGGGGGCGGCACTGAAGCTTTCTTT. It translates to CASSLDAGGGTEAFF.

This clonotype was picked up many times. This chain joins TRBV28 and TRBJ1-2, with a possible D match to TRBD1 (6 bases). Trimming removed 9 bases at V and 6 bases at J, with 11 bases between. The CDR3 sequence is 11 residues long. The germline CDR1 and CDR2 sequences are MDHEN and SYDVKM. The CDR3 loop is CASTGMDGYTF. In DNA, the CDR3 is TGTGCCAGTACAGGGATGGATGGCTACACCTTC.

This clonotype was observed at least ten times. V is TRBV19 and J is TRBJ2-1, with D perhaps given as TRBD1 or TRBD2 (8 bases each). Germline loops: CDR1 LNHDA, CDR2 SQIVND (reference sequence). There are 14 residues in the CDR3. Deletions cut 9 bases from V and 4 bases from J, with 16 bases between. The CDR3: CASQGAGGYNEQFF. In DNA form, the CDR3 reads TGTGCCAGCCAGGGGGCGGGAGGATACAATGAGCAGTTCTTC.

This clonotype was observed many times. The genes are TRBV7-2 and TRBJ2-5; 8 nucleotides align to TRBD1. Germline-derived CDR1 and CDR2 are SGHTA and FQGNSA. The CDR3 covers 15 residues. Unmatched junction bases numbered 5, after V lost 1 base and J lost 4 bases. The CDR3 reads CASSLVQGGTETQYF. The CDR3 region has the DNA TGTGCCAGCAGCTTAGTACAGGGGGGTACAGAGACCCAGTACTTC.

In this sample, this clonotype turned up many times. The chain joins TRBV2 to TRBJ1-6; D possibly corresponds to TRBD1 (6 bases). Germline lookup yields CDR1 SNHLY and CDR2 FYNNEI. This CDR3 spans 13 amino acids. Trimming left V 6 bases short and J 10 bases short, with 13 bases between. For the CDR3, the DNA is TGTGCCAGCAGCCCAGGGGAGAACTCACCCCTCCACTTT. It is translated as CASSPGENSPLHF.

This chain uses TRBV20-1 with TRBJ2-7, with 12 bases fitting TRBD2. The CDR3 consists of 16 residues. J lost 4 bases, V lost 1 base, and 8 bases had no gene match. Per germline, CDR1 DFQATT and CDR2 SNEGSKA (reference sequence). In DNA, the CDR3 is TGCAGTGCTAGAGCCCCTAAGACTAGCGGGAGTTACGAGCAGTACTTC. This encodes CSARAPKTSGSYEQYF.

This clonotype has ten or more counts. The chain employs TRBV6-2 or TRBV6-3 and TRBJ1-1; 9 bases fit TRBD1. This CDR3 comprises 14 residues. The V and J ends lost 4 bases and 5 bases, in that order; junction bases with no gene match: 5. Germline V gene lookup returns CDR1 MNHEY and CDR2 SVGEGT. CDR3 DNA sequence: TGTGCCAGCAGTTTAACACAGGGGGCGACTGAAGCTTTCTTT. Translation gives CASSLTQGATEAFF.

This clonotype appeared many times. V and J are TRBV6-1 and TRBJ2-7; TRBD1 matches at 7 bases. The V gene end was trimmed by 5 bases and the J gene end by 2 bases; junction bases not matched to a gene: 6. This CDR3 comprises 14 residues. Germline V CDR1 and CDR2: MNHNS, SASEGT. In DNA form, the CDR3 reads TGTGCCAGCAGTTACCGGACAGGACCCTACGAGCAGTACTTC. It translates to CASSYRTGPYEQYF.

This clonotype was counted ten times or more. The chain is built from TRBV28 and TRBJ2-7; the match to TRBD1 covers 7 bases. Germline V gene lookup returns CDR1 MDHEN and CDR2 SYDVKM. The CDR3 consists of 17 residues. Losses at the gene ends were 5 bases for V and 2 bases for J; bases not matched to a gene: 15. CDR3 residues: CASSGTYGTVKAYEQYF. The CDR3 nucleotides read TGTGCCAGCAGTGGAACCTACGGGACAGTGAAAGCCTACGAGCAGTACTTC.

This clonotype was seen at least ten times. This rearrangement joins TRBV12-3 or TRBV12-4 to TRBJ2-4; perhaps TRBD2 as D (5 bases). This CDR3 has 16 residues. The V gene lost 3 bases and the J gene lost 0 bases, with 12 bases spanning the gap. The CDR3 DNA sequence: TGTGCCAGCAGTTTGGGAGAACTTCTAGCCAAAAACATTCAGTACTTC. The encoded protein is CASSLGELLAKNIQYF.

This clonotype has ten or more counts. CDR3 bases: TGCGCGAGCGTCTCGAACACCGGGGAGCTGTTTTTT. Translation gives CASVSNTGELFF. The chain employs TRBV10-1 and TRBJ2-2; D remains unclear. The CDR3 is made up of 12 amino acids. Per the germline V gene, CDR1 is WNHNN and CDR2 is SYGVQD (reference sequence).

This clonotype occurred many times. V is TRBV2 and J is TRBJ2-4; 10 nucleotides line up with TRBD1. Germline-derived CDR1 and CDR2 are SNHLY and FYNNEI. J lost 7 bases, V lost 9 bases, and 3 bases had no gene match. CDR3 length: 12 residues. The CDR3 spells CASEDRGNIQYF. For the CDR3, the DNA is TGTGCCAGTGAGGACAGGGGGAACATTCAGTACTTC.

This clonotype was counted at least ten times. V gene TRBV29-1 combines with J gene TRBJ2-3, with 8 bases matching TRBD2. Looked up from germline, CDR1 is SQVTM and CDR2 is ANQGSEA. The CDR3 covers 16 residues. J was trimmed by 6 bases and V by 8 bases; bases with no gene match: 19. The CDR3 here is CSSHGPSGSLLDTQYF. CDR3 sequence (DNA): TGCAGCTCTCACGGCCCAAGCGGGAGTCTGTTGGATACGCAGTATTTT.

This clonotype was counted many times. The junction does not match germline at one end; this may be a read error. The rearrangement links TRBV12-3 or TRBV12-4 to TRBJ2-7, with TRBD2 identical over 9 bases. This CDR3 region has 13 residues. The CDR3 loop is CASSLAGEYEQYF. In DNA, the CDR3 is TGTGCCAGCAGCTTAGCGGGAGAGTACGAGCAGTACTTC.

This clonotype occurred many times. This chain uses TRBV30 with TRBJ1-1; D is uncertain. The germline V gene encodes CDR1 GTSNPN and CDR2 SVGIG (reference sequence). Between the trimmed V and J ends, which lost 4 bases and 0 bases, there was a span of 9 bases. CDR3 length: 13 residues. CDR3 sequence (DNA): TGTGCCTGGACCTCTCGGGTGAACACTGAAGCTTTCTTT. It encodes CAWTSRVNTEAFF.